This T cell receptor beta chain was identified in a study of identical twins. TCRdb used MiXCR to reprocess the 5' RACE reads, holding one entry per CDR3 protein. The sample yields around 670,000 distinct CDR3 sequences, 5.5% to 7.5% seen once. Many counts were recorded for this clonotype. The source material was naive T cells sorted from blood. The receptor comes from a man aged 18-30 years in good health.

CDR3 in DNA: TGCAGTGCTAGAGGAGGGGGAGGGACAGGGGGCTACGAGCAGTACTTC. It translates to CSARGGGGTGGYEQYF. The chain recombines TRBV20-1 with TRBJ2-7; 11 bases are a match to TRBD1. V lost 1 base to trimming and J lost 3 bases; unmatched junction nucleotides: 8. The CDR3 consists of 16 residues. The V gene's germline CDR1 is DFQATT and CDR2 SNEGSKA (reference sequence).